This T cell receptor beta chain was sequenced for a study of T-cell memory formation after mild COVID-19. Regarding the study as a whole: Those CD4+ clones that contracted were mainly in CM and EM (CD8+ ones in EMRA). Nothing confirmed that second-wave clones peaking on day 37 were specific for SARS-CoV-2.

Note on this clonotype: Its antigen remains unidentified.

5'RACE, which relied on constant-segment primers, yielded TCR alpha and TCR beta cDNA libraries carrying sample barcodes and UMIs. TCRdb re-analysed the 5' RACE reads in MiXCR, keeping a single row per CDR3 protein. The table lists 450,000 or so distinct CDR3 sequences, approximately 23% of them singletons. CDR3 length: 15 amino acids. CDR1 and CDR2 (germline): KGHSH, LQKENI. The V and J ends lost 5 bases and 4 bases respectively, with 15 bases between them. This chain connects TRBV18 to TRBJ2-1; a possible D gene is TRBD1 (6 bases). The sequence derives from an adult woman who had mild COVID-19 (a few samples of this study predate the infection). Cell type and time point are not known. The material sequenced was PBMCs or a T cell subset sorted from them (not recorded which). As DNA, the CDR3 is TGTGCCAGCTCAGAGACGGACAGCTTGTACAATGAGCAGTTCTTC. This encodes CASSETDSLYNEQFF.